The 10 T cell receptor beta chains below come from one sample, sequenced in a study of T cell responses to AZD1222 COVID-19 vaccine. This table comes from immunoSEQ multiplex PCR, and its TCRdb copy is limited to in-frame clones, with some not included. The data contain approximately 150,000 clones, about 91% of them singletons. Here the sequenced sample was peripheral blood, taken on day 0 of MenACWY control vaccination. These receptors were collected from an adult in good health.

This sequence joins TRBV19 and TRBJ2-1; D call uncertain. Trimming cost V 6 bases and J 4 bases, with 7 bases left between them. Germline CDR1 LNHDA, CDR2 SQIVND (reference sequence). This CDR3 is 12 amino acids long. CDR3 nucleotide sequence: TGTGCCAGTAGAGACGCATACAATGAGCAGTTCTTC. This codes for CASRDAYNEQFF.

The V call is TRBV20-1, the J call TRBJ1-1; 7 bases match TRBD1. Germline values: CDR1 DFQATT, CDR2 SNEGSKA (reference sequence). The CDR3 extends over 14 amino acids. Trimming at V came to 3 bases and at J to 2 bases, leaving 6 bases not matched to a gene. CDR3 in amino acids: CSASAGTVNTEAFF. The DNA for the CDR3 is TGCAGTGCTAGTGCGGGGACAGTCAACACTGAAGCTTTCTTT.

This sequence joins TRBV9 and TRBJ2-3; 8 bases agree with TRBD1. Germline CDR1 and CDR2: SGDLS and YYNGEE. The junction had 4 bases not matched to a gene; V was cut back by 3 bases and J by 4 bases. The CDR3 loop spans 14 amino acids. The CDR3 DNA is TGTGCCAGCAGCGCTGTGACAGGGGCAGATACGCAGTATTTT. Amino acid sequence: CASSAVTGADTQYF.

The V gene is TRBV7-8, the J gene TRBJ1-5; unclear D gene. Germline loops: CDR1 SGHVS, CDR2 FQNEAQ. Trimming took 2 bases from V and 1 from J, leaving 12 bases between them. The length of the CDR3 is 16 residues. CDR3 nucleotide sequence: TGTGCCAGCAGCTTATTTCCGGGAGTGAGCAATCAGCCCCAGCATTTT. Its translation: CASSLFPGVSNQPQHF.

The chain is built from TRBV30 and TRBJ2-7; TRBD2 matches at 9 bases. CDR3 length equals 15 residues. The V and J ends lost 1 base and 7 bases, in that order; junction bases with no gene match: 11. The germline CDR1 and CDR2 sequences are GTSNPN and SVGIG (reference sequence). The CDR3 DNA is TGTGCCTGGAGTGCCCGGGGCGGGAGGGCCGGGGAGCAGTACTTC. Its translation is CAWSARGGRAGEQYF.

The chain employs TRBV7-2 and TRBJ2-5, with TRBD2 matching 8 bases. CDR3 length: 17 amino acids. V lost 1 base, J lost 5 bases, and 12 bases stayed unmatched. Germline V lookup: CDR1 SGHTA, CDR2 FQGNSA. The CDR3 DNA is TGTGCCAGCAGCTTAGGAAGGAGCGGGAGAGGAATTGAGACCCAGTACTTC. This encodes CASSLGRSGRGIETQYF.

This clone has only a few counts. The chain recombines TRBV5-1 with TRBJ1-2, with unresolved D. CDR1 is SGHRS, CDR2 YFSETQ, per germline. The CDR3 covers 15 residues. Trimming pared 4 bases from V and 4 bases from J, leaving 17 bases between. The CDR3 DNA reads TGCGCCAGCAGCGAAGCCACGGACGGAGGCTATGGCTACACCTTC. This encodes CASSEATDGGYGYTF. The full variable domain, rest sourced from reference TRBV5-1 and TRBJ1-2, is KAGVTQTPRYLIKTRGQQVTLSCSPISGHRSVSWYQQTPGQGLQFLFEYFSETQRNKGNFPGRFSGRQFSNSRSEMNVSTLELGDSALYLCASSEATDGGYGYTFGSGTRLTVV.

This chain's CDR3 is CASSQDQGVPNSPLHF. Written as DNA, the CDR3 is TGCGCCAGCAGCCAAGACCAGGGGGTCCCTAATTCACCCCTCCACTTT. The chain couples TRBV4-3 to TRBJ1-6; 7 bases match TRBD1. This CDR3 has 16 amino acids. J gave up 6 bases and V 0 bases, and 5 bases lay outside the gene matches. CDR1 is LGHNA, CDR2 YSLEER, per germline.

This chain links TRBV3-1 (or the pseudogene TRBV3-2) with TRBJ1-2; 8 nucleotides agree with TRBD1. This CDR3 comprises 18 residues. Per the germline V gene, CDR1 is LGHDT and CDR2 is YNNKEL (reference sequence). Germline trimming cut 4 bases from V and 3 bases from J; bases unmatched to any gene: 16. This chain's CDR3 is CASSRTNFRTGLDYGYTF. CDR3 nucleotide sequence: TGTGCCAGCAGCCGAACCAACTTTAGGACAGGGCTCGACTATGGCTACACCTTC.

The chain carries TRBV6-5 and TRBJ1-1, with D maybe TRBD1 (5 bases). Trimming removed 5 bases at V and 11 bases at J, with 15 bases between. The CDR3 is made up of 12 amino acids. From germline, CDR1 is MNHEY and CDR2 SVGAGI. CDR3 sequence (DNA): TGTGCCAGCAGTCCGACACGAAACAGGGCTTTCTTT. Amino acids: CASSPTRNRAFF.